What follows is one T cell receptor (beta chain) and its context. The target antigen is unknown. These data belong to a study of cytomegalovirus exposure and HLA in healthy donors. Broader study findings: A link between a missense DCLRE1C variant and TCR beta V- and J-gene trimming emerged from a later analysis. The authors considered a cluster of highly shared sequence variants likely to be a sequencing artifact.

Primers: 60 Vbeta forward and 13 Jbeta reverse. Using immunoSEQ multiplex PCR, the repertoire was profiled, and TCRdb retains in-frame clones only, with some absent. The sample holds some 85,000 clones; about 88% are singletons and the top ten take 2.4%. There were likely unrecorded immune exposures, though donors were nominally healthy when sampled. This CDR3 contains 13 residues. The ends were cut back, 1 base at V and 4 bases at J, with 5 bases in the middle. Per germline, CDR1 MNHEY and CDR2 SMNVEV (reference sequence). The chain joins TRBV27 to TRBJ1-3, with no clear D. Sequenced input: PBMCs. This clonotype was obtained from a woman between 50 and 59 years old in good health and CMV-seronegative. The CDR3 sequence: CASSLLAGNTIYF. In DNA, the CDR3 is TGTGCCAGCAGTTTATTGGCCGGAAACACCATATATTTT.